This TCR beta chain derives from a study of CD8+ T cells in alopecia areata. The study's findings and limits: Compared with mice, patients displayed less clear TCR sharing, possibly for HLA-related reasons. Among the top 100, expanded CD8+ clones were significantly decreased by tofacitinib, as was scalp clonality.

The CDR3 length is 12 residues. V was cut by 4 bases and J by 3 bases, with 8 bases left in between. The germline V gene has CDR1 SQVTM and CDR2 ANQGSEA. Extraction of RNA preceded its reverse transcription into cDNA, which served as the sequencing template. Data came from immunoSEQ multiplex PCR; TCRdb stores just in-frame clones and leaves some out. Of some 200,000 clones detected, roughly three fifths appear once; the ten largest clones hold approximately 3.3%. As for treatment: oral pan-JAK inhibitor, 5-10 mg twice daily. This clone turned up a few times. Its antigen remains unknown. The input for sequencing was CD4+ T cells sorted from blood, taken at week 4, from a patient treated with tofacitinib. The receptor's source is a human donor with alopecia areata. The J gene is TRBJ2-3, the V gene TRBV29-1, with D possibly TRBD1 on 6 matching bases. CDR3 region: CSVAGQTDTQYF. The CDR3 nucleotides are TGCAGCGTTGCAGGACAGACAGATACGCAGTATTTT.